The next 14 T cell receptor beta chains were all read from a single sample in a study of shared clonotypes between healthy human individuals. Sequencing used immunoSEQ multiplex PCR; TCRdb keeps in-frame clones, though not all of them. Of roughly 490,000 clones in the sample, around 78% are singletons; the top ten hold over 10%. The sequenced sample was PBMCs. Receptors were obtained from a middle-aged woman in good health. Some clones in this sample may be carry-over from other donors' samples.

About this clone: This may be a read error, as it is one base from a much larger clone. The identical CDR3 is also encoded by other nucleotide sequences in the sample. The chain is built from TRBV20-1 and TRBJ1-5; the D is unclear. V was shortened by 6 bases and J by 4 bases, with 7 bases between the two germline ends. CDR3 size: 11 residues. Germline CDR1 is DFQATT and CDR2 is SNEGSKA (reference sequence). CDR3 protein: CSASGNQPQHF. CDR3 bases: TGCAGTGCCAGTGGGAATCAGCCCCAGCATTTT.

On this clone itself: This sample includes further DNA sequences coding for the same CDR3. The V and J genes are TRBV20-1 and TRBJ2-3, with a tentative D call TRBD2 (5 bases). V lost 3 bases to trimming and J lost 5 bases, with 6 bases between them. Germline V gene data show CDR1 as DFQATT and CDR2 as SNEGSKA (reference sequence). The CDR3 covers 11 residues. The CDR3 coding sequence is TGCAGTGCTAGGGGAGTAGATACGCAGTATTTT. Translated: CSARGVDTQYF.

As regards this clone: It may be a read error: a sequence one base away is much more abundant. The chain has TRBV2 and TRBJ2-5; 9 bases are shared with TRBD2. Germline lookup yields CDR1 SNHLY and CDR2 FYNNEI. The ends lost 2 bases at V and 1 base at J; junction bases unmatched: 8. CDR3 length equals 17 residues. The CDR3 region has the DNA TGTGCCAGCAGTGAATGGGGGCCAGCGGGAGGCCAAGAGACCCAGTACTTC. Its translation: CASSEWGPAGGQETQYF.

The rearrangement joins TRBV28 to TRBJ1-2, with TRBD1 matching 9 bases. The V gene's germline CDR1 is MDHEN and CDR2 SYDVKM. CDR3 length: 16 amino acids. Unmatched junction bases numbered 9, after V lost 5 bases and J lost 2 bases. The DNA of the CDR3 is TGTGCCAGCAGTCCGCCTGCCGGGACAGGGAACTATGGCTACACCTTC. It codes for CASSPPAGTGNYGYTF.

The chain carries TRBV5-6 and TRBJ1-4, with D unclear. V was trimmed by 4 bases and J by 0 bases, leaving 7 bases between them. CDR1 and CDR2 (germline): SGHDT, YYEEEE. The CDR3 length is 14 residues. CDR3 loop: CASSPTATNEKLFF. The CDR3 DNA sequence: TGTGCCAGCAGCCCGACGGCAACTAATGAAAAACTGTTTTTT.

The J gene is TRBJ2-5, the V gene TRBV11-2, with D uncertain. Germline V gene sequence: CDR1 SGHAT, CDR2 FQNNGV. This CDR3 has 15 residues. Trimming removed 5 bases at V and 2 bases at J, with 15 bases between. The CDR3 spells CASSLGQRPQETQYF. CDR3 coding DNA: TGTGCCAGCAGCCTAGGGCAACGGCCACAAGAGACCCAGTACTTC.

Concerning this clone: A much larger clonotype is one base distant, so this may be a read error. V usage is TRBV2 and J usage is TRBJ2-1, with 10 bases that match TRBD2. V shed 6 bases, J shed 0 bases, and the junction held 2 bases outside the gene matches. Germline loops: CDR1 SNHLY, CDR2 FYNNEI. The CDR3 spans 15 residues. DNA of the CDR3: TGTGCCAGCAGAGCTAGCGGGAGCTCCTACAATGAGCAGTTCTTC. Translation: CASRASGSSYNEQFF.

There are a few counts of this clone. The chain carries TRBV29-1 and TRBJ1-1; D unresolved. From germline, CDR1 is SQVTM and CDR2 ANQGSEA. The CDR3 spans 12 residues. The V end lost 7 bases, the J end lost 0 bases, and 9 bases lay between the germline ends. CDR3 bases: TGCAGCGCCAAACAGATGAACACTGAAGCTTTCTTT. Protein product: CSAKQMNTEAFF.

This CDR3 reads CASRSVGTLGETQYF. Written as DNA, the CDR3 is TGTGCCAGTAGGTCCGTGGGCACTCTGGGAGAGACCCAGTACTTC. The chain links TRBV19 to TRBJ2-5, with D uncertain. The germline V and J ends were trimmed by 6 bases and 4 bases, with 18 bases remaining between them. This CDR3 contains 15 residues. Germline-derived CDR1 and CDR2 are LNHDA and SQIVND (reference sequence).

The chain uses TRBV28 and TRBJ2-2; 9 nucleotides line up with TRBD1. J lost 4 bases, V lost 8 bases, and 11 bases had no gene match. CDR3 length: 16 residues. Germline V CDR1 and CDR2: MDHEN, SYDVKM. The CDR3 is CASRTGTGWSTGELFF. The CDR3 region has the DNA TGTGCCAGCCGAACTGGGACAGGGTGGAGCACCGGGGAGCTGTTTTTT. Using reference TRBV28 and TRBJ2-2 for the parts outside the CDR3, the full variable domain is DVKVTQSSRYLVKRTGEKVFLECVQDMDHENMFWYRQDPGLGLRLIYFSYDVKMKEKGDIPEGYSVSREKKERFSLILESASTNQTSMYLCASRTGTGWSTGELFFGEGSRLTVL.

CDR3 nucleotides: TGTGCCAGCAGCCAGTTCCTGGTGGAGACCCAGTACTTC. This encodes CASSQFLVETQYF. The chain combines TRBV14 with TRBJ2-5, with D unclear. V was shortened by 3 bases and J by 5 bases, with 10 bases between the two germline ends. Germline V lookup: CDR1 SGHDN, CDR2 FVKESK. This CDR3 spans 13 amino acids.

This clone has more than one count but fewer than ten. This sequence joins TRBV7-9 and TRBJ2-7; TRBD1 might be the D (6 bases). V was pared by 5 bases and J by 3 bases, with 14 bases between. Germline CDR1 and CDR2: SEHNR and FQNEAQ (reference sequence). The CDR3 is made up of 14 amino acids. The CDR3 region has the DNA TGTGCCAGCAGCCAACTCCCGGACAGCTACGAGCAGTACTTC. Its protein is CASSQLPDSYEQYF. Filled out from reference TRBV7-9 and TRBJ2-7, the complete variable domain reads DTGVSQNPRHKITKRGQNVTFRCDPISEHNRLYWYRQTLGQGPEFLTYFQNEAQLEKSRLLSDRFSAERPKGSFSTLEIQRTEQGDSAMYLCASSQLPDSYEQYFGPGTRLTVT.

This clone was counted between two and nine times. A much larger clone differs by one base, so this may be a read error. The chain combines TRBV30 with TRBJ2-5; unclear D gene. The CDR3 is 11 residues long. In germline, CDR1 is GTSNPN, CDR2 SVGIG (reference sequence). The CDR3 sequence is CDWETKETQYF. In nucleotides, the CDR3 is TGTGACTGGGAAACAAAAGAGACCCAGTACTTC. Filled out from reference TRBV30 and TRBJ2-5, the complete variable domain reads SQTIHQWPATLVQPVGSPLSLECTVEGTSNPNLYWYRQAAGRGLQLLFYSVGIGQISSEVPQNLSASRPQDRQFILSSKKLLLSDSGFYLCDWETKETQYFGPGTRLLVL.

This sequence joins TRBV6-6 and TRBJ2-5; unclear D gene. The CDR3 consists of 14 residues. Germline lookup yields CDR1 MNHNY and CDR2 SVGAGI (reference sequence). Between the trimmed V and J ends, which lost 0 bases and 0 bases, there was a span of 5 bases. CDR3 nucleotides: TGTGCCAGCAGTTACTCAAGGGACCAAGAGACCCAGTACTTC. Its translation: CASSYSRDQETQYF.